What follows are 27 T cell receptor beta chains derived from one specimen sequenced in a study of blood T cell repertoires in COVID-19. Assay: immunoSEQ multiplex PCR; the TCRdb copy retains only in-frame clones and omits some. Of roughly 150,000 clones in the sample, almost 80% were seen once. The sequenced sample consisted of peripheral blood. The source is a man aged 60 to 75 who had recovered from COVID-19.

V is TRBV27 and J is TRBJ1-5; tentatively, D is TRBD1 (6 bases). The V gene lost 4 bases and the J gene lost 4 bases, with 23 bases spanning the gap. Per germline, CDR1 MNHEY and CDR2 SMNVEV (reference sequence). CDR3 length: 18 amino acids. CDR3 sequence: CASSSYHEHRAPNQPQHF. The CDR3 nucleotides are TGTGCCAGCAGTTCCTATCACGAACACAGGGCTCCAAATCAGCCCCAGCATTTT.

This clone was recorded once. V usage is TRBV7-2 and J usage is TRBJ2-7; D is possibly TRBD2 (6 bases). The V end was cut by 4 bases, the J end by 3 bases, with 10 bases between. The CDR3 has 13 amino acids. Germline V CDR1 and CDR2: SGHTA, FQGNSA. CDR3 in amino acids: CASSSPAGYEQYF. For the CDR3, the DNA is TGTGCCAGCAGCTCACCAGCGGGCTACGAGCAGTACTTC. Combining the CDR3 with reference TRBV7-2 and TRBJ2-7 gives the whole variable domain GAGVSQSPSNKVTEKGKDVELRCDPISGHTALYWYRQSLGQGLEFLIYFQGNSAPDKSGLPSDRFSAERTGGSVSTLTIQRTQQEDSAVYLCASSSPAGYEQYFGPGTRLTVT.

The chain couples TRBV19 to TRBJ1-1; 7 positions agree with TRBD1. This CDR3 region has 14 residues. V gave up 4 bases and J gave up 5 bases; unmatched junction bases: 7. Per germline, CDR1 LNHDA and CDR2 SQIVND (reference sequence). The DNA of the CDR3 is TGTGCCAGTAGTAGAGACAGGGCGCGGACTGAAGCTTTCTTT. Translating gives CASSRDRARTEAFF.

CDR3 protein: CASSVDPRGYTGELFF. The CDR3 DNA follows: TGTGCCAGCAGCGTAGACCCACGGGGATACACCGGGGAGCTGTTTTTT. The rearrangement joins TRBV9 to TRBJ2-2; weak D call: TRBD2 (5 bases). Trimming took off 0 bases at V and 3 bases at J, with 12 bases between the two ends. Germline assignment: CDR1 SGDLS and CDR2 YYNGEE. This CDR3 is 16 amino acids long.

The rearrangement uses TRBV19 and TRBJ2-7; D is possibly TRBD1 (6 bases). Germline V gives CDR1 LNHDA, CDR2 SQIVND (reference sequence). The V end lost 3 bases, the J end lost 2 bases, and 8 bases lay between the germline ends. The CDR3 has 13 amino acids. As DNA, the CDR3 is TGTGCCAGTAGTATGGGGGCGCCCTACGAGCAGTACTTC. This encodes CASSMGAPYEQYF.

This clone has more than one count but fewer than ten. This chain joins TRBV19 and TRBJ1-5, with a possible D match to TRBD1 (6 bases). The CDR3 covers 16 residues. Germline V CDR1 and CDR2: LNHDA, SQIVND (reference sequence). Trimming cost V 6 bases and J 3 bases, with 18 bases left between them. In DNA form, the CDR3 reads TGTGCCAGTAGGAATACAGGGAGACAGGTCAATCAGCCCCAGCATTTT. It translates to CASRNTGRQVNQPQHF.

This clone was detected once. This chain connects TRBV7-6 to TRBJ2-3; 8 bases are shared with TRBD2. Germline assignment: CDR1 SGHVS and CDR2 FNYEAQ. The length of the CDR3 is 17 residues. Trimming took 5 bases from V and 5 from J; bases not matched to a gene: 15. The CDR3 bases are TGTGCCAGCAGCCGCATCCGCGCGGGGGGCGGGGGAGATACGCAGTATTTT. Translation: CASSRIRAGGGGDTQYF.

CDR3 DNA sequence: TGTGCCAGCTCACCATCGTATCTGAACACTGAAGCTTTCTTT. Its protein product is CASSPSYLNTEAFF. This chain uses TRBV18 with TRBJ1-1; D is unclear. The germline V and J ends were trimmed by 2 bases and 0 bases, with 7 bases remaining between them. Germline CDR1 KGHSH, CDR2 LQKENI. The CDR3 covers 14 residues.

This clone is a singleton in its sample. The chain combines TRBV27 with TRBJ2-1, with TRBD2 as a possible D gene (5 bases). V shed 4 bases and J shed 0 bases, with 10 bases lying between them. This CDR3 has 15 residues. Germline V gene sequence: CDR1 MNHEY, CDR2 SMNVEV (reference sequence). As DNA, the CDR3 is TGTGCCAGCAGTTCGGGGTCTAGCTCCTACAATGAGCAGTTCTTC. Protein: CASSSGSSSYNEQFF.

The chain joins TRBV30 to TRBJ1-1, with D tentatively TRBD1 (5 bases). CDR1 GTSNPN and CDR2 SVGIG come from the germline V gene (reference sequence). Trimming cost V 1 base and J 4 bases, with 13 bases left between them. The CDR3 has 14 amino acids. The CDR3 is CAWSDPRGGTEAFF. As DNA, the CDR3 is TGTGCCTGGAGTGACCCCCGGGGGGGCACTGAAGCTTTCTTT.

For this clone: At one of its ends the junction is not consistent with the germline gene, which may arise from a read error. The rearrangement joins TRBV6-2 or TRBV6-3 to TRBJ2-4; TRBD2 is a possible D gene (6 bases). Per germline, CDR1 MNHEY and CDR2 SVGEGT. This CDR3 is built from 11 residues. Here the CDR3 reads CASSYTGLPYF. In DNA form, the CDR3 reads TGTGCCAGCAGTTACACGGGACTGCCCTATTTC.

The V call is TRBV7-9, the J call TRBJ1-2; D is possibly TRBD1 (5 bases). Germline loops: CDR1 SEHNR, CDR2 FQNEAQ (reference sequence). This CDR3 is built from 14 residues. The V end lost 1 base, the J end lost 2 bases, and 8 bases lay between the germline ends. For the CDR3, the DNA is TGTGCCAGCAGCTTAGACAGGAAAAACTATGGCTACACCTTC. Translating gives CASSLDRKNYGYTF.

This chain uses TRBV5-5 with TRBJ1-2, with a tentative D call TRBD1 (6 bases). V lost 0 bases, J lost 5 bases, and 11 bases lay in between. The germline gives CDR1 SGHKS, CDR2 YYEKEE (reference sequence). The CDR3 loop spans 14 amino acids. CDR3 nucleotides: TGTGCCAGCAGCTTGGTGGCAGGGACATATGGCTACACCTTC. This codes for CASSLVAGTYGYTF. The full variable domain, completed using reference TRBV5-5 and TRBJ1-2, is DAGVTQSPTHLIKTRGQQVTLRCSPISGHKSVSWYQQVLGQGPQFIFQYYEKEERGRGNFPDRFSARQFPNYSSELNVNALLLGDSALYLCASSLVAGTYGYTFGSGTRLTVV.

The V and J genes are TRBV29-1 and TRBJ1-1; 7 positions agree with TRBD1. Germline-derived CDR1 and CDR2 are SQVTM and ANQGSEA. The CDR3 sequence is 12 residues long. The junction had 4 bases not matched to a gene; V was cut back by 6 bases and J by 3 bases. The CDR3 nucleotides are TGCAGCGTAGGGGGCAGAGACACTGAAGCTTTCTTT. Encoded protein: CSVGGRDTEAFF.

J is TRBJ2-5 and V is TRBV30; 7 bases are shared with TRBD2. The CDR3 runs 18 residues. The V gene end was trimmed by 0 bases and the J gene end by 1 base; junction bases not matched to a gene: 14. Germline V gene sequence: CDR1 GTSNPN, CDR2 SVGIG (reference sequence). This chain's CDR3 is CAWSVGGTSGKSQETQYF. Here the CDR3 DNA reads TGTGCCTGGAGTGTAGGAGGAACGAGCGGGAAATCCCAAGAGACCCAGTACTTC.

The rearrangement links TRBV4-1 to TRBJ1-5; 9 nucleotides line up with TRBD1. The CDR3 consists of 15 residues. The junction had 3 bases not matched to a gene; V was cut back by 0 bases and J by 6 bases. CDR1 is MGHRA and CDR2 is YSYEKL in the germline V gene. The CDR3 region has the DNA TGCGCCAGCAGCCAAGAGGGACAGGGACGTCAGCCCCAGCATTTT. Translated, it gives CASSQEGQGRQPQHF.

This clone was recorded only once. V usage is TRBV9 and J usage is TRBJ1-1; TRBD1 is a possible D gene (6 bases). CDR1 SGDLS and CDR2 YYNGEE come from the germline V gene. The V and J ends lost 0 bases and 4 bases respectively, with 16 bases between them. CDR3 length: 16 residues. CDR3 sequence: CASSVGWSGARTEAFF. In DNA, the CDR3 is TGTGCCAGCAGCGTAGGATGGTCAGGGGCCCGCACTGAAGCTTTCTTT.

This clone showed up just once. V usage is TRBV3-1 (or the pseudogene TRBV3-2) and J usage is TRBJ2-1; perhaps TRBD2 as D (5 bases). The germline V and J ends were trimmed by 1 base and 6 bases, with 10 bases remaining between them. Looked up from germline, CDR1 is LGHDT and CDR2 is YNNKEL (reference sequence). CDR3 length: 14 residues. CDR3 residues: CASSQGGPFNEQFF. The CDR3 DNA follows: TGTGCCAGCAGCCAAGGAGGGCCGTTCAATGAGCAGTTCTTC.

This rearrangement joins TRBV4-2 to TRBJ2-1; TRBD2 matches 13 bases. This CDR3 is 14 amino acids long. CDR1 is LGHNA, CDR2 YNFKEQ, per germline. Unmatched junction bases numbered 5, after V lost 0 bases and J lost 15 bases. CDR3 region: CASSQELAGGYRFF. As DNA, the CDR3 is TGTGCCAGCAGCCAAGAACTAGCGGGAGGGTATAGGTTCTTC.

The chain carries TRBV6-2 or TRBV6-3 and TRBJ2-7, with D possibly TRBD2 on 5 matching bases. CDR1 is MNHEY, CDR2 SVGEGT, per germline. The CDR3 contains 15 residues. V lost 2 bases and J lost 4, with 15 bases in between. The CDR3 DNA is TGTGCCAGCAGTTACCAGCCAGCGGCGGTTTACGAGCAGTACTTC. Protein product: CASSYQPAAVYEQYF.

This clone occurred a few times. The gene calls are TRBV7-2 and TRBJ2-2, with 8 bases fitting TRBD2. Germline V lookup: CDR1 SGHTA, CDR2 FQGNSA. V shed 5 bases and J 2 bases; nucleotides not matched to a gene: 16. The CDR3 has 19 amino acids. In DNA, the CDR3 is TGTGCCAGCAGCACGAGGAGTCTAGCGGGCCCCCGAAACACCGGGGAGCTGTTTTTT. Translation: CASSTRSLAGPRNTGELFF.

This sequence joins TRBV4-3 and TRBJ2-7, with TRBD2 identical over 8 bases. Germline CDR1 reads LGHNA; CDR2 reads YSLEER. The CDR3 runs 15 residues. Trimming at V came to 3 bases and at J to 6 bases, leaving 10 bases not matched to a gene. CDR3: CASSQELAERSEQYF. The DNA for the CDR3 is TGCGCCAGCAGCCAGGAACTAGCGGAACGGTCCGAGCAGTACTTC.

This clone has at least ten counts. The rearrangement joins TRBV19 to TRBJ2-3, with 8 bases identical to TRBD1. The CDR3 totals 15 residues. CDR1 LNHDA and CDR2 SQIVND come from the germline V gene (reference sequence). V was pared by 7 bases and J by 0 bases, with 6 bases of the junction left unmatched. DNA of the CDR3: TGTGCCAGTAAGGCACAGGGGGATAGCACAGATACGCAGTATTTT. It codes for CASKAQGDSTDTQYF. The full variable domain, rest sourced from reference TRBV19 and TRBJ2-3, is DGGITQSPKYLFRKEGQNVTLSCEQNLNHDAMYWYRQDPGQGLRLIYYSQIVNDFQKGDIAEGYSVSREKKESFPLTVTSAQKNPTAFYLCASKAQGDSTDTQYFGPGTRLTVL.

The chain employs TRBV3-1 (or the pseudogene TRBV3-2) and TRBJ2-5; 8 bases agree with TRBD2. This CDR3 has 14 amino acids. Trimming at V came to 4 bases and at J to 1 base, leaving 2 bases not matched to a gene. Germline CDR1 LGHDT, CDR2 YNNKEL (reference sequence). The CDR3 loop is CASSPTSGQETQYF. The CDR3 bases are TGTGCCAGCAGCCCTACTAGCGGCCAAGAGACCCAGTACTTC.

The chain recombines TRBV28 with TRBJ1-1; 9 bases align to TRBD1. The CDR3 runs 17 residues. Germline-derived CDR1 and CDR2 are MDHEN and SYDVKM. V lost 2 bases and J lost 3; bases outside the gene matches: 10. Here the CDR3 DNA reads TGTGCCAGCAGTTTAGGGACAGGGCTGCTTCCGGACACTGAAGCTTTCTTT. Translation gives CASSLGTGLLPDTEAFF. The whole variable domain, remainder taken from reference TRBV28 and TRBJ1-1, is DVKVTQSSRYLVKRTGEKVFLECVQDMDHENMFWYRQDPGLGLRLIYFSYDVKMKEKGDIPEGYSVSREKKERFSLILESASTNQTSMYLCASSLGTGLLPDTEAFFGQGTRLTVV.

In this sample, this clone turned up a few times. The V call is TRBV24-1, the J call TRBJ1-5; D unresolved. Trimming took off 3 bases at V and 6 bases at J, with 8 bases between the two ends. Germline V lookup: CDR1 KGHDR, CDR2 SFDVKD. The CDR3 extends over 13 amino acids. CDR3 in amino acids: CATSDREGQPQHF. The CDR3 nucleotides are TGTGCCACCAGTGATCGGGAGGGTCAGCCCCAGCATTTT.

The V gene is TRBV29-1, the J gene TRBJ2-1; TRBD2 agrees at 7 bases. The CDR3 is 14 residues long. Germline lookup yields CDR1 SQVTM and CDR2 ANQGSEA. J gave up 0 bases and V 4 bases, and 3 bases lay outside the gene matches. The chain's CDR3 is CSVVAGVSYNEQFF. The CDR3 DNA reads TGCAGCGTTGTGGCGGGAGTCTCCTACAATGAGCAGTTCTTC.